What follows are 16 T cell receptor beta chains derived from one specimen sequenced in a study of blood T cell repertoires in COVID-19. TCRdb's table, derived via immunoSEQ multiplex PCR, lists solely in-frame clones and lacks some. The sample records 360,000 or so clones, less than 90% being singletons. The source material was PBMCs or T cells enriched from blood (not recorded which). These receptors were taken from a woman in her forties or fifties who had recovered from COVID-19.

The rearrangement joins TRBV7-8 to TRBJ2-1; 10 bases are shared with TRBD2. This CDR3 is 16 amino acids long. Germline V CDR1 and CDR2: SGHVS, FQNEAQ. V shed 5 bases, J shed 3 bases, and the junction held 7 bases outside the gene matches. CDR3 sequence (DNA): TGTGCCAGCAGCCAAATAGCGGGGGGAAGCTACAATGAGCAGTTCTTC. Its translation: CASSQIAGGSYNEQFF.

The gene calls are TRBV19 and TRBJ2-2; 9 nucleotides line up with TRBD1. Germline loops: CDR1 LNHDA, CDR2 SQIVND (reference sequence). Germline trimming cut 5 bases from V and 6 bases from J; bases unmatched to any gene: 7. This CDR3 contains 15 residues. This chain's CDR3 is CASSLDRGVAGELFF. In DNA form, the CDR3 reads TGTGCCAGTAGTCTGGACAGGGGAGTCGCCGGGGAGCTGTTTTTT. Filled out from reference TRBV19 and TRBJ2-2, the complete variable domain reads DGGITQSPKYLFRKEGQNVTLSCEQNLNHDAMYWYRQDPGQGLRLIYYSQIVNDFQKGDIAEGYSVSREKKESFPLTVTSAQKNPTAFYLCASSLDRGVAGELFFGEGSRLTVL.

This clone was found many times. The V gene is TRBV9, the J gene TRBJ2-2, with a weak D call TRBD2 (7 bases). CDR3 length: 18 residues. Germline CDR1 is SGDLS and CDR2 is YYNGEE. V was shortened by 4 bases and J by 4 bases, with 23 bases between the two germline ends. This chain's CDR3 is CASSPTGRGLVGTGELFF. The CDR3 coding sequence is TGTGCCAGCAGCCCAACGGGGAGGGGGTTAGTCGGCACCGGGGAGCTGTTTTTT.

The chain is built from TRBV30 and TRBJ2-2; 7 bases agree with TRBD1. Trimming cost V 3 bases and J 6 bases; bases outside gene matches: 10. Germline-derived CDR1 and CDR2 are GTSNPN and SVGIG (reference sequence). The CDR3 consists of 15 residues. The CDR3 sequence: CAWSLKGGPAGELFF. In nucleotides, the CDR3 is TGTGCCTGGAGCCTGAAAGGGGGCCCGGCCGGGGAGCTGTTTTTT.

J is TRBJ2-1 and V is TRBV19; 8 bases align to TRBD2. CDR3 length equals 14 residues. CDR1 and CDR2 (germline): LNHDA, SQIVND (reference sequence). The V segment lost 5 bases and the J segment 6 bases; nucleotides outside the gene matches: 6. In nucleotides, the CDR3 is TGTGCCAGTAGTCACGAAGGACTAGCCAATGAGCAGTTCTTC. Translated: CASSHEGLANEQFF.

V usage is TRBV6-5 and J usage is TRBJ1-2; tentative D call: TRBD1 (5 bases). Germline assignment: CDR1 MNHEY and CDR2 SVGAGI. This CDR3 has 15 amino acids. Trimming shortened V by 0 bases and J by 4 bases, and 12 bases separated the two germline ends. The CDR3 protein is CASSYSPQGSYGYTF. For the CDR3, the DNA is TGTGCCAGCAGTTACTCCCCTCAGGGTAGCTATGGCTACACCTTC.

The chain recombines TRBV7-6 with TRBJ2-1; D may be TRBD2 (6 bases). Germline assignment: CDR1 SGHVS and CDR2 FNYEAQ. The ends were cut back, 4 bases at V and 4 bases at J, with 14 bases in the middle. The CDR3 contains 15 residues. The CDR3 sequence is CASSSLREAYNEQFF. As DNA, the CDR3 is TGTGCCAGCAGCTCCCTAAGGGAGGCTTACAATGAGCAGTTCTTC.

V usage is TRBV10-3 and J usage is TRBJ1-5; tentative D call: TRBD1 (5 bases). This CDR3 has 15 amino acids. Per germline, CDR1 ENHRY and CDR2 SYGVKD. V was cut by 8 bases and J by 6 bases, with 20 bases left in between. Written as DNA, the CDR3 is TGTGCCATCTCCCCCCTCGGGGGGGTAGGTCAGCCCCAGCATTTT. Its translation is CAISPLGGVGQPQHF.

In DNA form, the CDR3 reads TGTGCCAGTAGTACCTCGGGACAGAACAATCAGCCCCAGCATTTT. This gives the protein CASSTSGQNNQPQHF. The rearrangement links TRBV19 to TRBJ1-5, with 7 bases matching TRBD1. V trimming: 4 bases; J trimming: 3 bases; junction bases outside the gene matches: 6. Germline-derived CDR1 and CDR2 are LNHDA and SQIVND (reference sequence). The CDR3 loop spans 15 amino acids.

To note about this clone: The same CDR3 also results from other DNA sequences found in this sample. V usage is TRBV19 and J usage is TRBJ2-7; 12 bases agree with TRBD2. CDR1 and CDR2 from the germline V gene are LNHDA and SQIVND (reference sequence). V was pared by 3 bases and J by 6 bases, with 0 bases of the junction left unmatched. The CDR3 loop spans 13 amino acids. CDR3 DNA: TGTGCCAGTAGTATGGGACTAGCGGGCGAGCAGTACTTC. Translating gives CASSMGLAGEQYF.

The gene calls are TRBV19 and TRBJ1-2; D is uncertain. The germline V gene has CDR1 LNHDA and CDR2 SQIVND (reference sequence). V dropped 4 bases and J dropped 1 base, with 10 bases sitting between them. CDR3 length: 14 residues. CDR3 in DNA: TGTGCCAGTAGTACCCGAGGAAGTAACTATGGCTACACCTTC. It codes for CASSTRGSNYGYTF.

The CDR3 DNA is TGTGCCAGCAGCCCAGATCGGGCGGGAGGGAGAAATGAGCAGTTCTTC. Translating gives CASSPDRAGGRNEQFF. This chain links TRBV7-3 with TRBJ2-1, with 9 bases fitting TRBD2. The CDR3 totals 16 residues. The V and J ends lost 5 bases and 7 bases, in that order; junction bases with no gene match: 12. The V gene's germline CDR1 is SGHTA and CDR2 FQGTGA.

This clone appeared a single time. This rearrangement joins TRBV30 to TRBJ2-3, with 10 nucleotides matching TRBD2. From germline, CDR1 is GTSNPN and CDR2 SVGIG (reference sequence). The CDR3 length is 15 residues. J gave up 4 bases and V 3 bases, and 7 bases lay outside the gene matches. The CDR3 is CAWSQLGLAADTQYF. The CDR3 DNA reads as TGTGCCTGGAGCCAATTAGGACTAGCGGCAGATACGCAGTATTTT.

This chain uses TRBV7-8 with TRBJ2-1; TRBD1 aligns across 8 bases. J was trimmed by 1 base and V by 5 bases; bases with no gene match: 13. The CDR3 has 18 residues. The germline gives CDR1 SGHVS, CDR2 FQNEAQ. The CDR3 DNA sequence: TGTGCCAGCAGCGGAATAGGAACCACAGGGGGTTCCTACAATGAGCAGTTCTTC. Residues: CASSGIGTTGGSYNEQFF.

This clone came up a few times. The V gene is TRBV6-5, the J gene TRBJ1-6; 7 nucleotides match TRBD1. CDR1 and CDR2 from the germline V gene are MNHEY and SVGAGI. The CDR3 consists of 16 residues. Losses at the gene ends were 3 bases for V and 7 bases for J; bases not matched to a gene: 9. In nucleotides, the CDR3 is TGTGCCAGCAGTTATTCGGACAGGTCAAGGAATTCACCCCTCCACTTT. Residues: CASSYSDRSRNSPLHF.

The rearrangement uses TRBV14 and TRBJ1-1; the D is unclear. The germline V gene encodes CDR1 SGHDN and CDR2 FVKESK. The V end was cut by 6 bases, the J end by 5 bases, with 25 bases between. The length of the CDR3 is 17 residues. CDR3 region: CASSRFDGVKGGTEAFF. The CDR3 DNA follows: TGTGCCAGCAGTCGATTTGACGGGGTAAAGGGAGGTACTGAAGCTTTCTTT.